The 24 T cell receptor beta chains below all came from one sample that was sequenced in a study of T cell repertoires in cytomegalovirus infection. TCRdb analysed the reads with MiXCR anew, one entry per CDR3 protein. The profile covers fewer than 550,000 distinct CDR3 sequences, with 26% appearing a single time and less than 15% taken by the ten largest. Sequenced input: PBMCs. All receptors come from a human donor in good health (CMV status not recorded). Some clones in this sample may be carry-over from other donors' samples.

The CDR3 coding sequence is TGTGCCAGCAGTTTGTTAGGGGGGAGCAATCAGCCCCAGCATTTT. It is translated as CASSLLGGSNQPQHF. The V gene is TRBV28, the J gene TRBJ1-5; tentatively, D is TRBD1 (6 bases). CDR3 size: 15 residues. Germline CDR1 reads MDHEN; CDR2 reads SYDVKM. The ends were cut back, 3 bases at V and 1 base at J, with 10 bases in the middle. The full variable domain, in which reference TRBV28 and TRBJ1-5 provide the parts outside the CDR3, is DVKVTQSSRYLVKRTGEKVFLECVQDMDHENMFWYRQDPGLGLRLIYFSYDVKMKEKGDIPEGYSVSREKKERFSLILESASTNQTSMYLCASSLLGGSNQPQHFGDGTRLSIL.

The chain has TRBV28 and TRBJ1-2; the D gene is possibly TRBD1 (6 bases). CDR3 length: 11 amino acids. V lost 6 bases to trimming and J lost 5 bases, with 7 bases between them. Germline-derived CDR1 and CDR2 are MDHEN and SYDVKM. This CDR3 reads CASSGQYGYTF. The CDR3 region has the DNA TGTGCCAGCAGCGGACAGTATGGCTACACCTTC.

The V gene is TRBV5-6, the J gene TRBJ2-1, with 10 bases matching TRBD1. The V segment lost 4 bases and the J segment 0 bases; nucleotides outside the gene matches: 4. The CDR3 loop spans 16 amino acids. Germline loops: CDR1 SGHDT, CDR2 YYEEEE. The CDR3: CASSKWTGGSYNEQFF. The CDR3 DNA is TGTGCCAGCAGCAAGTGGACAGGGGGCTCCTACAATGAGCAGTTCTTC.

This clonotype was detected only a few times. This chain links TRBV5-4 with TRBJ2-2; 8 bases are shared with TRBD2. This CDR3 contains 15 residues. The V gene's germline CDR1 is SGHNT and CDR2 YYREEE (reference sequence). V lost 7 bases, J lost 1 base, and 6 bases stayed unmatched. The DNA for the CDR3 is TGTGCCAGCGCCACCGGGACTAGGAACACCGGGGAGCTGTTTTTT. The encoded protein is CASATGTRNTGELFF. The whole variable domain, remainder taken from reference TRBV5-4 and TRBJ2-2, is ETGVTQSPTHLIKTRGQQVTLRCSSQSGHNTVSWYQQALGQGPQFIFQYYREEENGRGNFPPRFSGLQFPNYSSELNVNALELDDSALYLCASATGTRNTGELFFGEGSRLTVL.

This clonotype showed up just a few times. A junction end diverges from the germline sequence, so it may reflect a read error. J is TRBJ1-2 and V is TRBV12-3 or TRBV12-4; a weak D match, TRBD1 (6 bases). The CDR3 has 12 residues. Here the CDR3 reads CASSLSGAGWVF. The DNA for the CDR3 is TGTGCCAGCAGTTTATCAGGGGCCGGGTGGGTCTTC.

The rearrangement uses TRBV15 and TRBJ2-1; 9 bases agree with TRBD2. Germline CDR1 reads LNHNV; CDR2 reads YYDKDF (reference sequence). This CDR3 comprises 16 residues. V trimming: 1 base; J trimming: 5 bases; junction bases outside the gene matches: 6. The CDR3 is CATSRAASGNHNEQFF. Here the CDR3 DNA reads TGTGCCACCAGCAGAGCAGCTAGCGGGAATCACAATGAGCAGTTCTTC.

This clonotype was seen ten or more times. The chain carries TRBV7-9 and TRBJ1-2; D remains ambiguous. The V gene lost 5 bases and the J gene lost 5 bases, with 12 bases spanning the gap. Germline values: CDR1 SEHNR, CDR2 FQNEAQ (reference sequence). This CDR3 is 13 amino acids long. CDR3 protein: CASSPSFGYGYTF. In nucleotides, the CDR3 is TGTGCCAGCAGCCCGTCATTCGGGTATGGCTACACCTTC.

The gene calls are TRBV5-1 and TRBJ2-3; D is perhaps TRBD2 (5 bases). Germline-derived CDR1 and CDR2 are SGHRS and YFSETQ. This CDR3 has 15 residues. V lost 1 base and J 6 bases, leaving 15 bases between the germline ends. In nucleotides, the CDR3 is TGCGCCAGCAGCTTGAGCGGTCAAAGAGGGGATACGCAGTATTTT. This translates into CASSLSGQRGDTQYF. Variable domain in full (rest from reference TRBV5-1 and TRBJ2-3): KAGVTQTPRYLIKTRGQQVTLSCSPISGHRSVSWYQQTPGQGLQFLFEYFSETQRNKGNFPGRFSGRQFSNSRSEMNVSTLELGDSALYLCASSLSGQRGDTQYFGPGTRLTVL.

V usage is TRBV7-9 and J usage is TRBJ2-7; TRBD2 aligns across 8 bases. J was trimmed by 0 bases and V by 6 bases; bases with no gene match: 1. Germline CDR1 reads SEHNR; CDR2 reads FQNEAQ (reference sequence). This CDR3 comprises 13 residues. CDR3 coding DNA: TGTGCCAGCAGTGGACTAGCCTCCTACGAGCAGTACGTC. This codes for CASSGLASYEQYV.

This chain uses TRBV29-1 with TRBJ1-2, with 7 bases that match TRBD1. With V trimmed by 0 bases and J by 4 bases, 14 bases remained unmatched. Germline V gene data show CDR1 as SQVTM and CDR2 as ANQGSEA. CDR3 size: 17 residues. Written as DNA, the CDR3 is TGCAGCGTTGAAGACCAACCCGGCTCAGGGGGTGGCTATGGCTACACCTTC. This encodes CSVEDQPGSGGGYGYTF. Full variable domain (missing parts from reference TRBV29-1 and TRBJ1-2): SAVISQKPSRDICQRGTSLTIQCQVDSQVTMMFWYRQQPGQSLTLIATANQGSEATYESGFVIDKFPISRPNLTFSTLTVSNMSPEDSSIYLCSVEDQPGSGGGYGYTFGSGTRLTVV.

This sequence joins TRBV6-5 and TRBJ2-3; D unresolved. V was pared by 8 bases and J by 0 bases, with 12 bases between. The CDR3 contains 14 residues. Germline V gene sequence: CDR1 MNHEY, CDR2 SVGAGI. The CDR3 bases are TGTGCCAGCCGACGCGGAGCTAGCACAGATACGCAGTATTTT. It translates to CASRRGASTDTQYF.

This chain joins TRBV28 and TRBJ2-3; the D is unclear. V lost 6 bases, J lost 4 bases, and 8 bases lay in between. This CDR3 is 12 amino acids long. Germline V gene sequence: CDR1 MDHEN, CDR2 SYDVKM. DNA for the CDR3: TGTGCCAGCAGGGGGTTCGCAGATACGCAGTATTTT. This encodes CASRGFADTQYF.

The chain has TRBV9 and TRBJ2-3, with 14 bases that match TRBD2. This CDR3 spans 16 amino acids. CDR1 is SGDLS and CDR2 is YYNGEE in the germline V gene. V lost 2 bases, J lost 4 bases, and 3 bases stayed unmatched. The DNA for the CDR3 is TGTGCCAGCAGCGTCGGACTAGCGGGAGGATCAGATACGCAGTATTTT. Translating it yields CASSVGLAGGSDTQYF.

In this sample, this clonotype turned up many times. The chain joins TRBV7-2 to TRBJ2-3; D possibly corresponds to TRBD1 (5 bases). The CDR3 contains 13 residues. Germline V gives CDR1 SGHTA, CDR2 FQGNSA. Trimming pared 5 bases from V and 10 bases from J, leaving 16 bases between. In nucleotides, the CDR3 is TGTGCCAGCAGCACCAAGGGGCAGGGCTCGCAGTATTTT. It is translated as CASSTKGQGSQYF.

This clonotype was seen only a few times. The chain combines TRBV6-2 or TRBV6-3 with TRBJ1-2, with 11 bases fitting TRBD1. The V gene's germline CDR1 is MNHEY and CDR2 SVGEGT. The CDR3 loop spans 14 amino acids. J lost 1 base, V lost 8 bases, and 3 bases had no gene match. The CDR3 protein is CASGQGASNYGYTF. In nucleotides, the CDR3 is TGTGCCAGCGGACAGGGGGCGAGTAACTATGGCTACACCTTC.

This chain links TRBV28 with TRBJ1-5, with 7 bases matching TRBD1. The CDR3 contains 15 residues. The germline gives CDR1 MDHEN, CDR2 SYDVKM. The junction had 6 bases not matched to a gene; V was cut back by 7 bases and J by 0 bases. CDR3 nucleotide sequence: TGTGCCAGCACCACTAGGGGGCATAGCAATCAGCCCCAGCATTTT. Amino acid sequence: CASTTRGHSNQPQHF.

CDR3 amino acids: CASSEAPRGTEAFF. The CDR3 region has the DNA TGTGCCAGCAGTGAAGCGCCCAGGGGCACTGAAGCTTTCTTT. V gene TRBV2 combines with J gene TRBJ1-1, with D possibly TRBD1 on 6 matching bases. V lost 0 bases and J lost 4, with 9 bases in between. Looked up from germline, CDR1 is SNHLY and CDR2 is FYNNEI. The CDR3 extends over 14 amino acids.

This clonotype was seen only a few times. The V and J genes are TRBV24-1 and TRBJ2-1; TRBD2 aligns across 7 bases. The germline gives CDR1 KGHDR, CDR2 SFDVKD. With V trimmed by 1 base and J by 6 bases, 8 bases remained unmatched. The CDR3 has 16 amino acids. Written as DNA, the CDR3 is TGTGCCACCAGTGATTTCCCTAGCGGTCAGACCAATGAGCAGTTCTTC. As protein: CATSDFPSGQTNEQFF.

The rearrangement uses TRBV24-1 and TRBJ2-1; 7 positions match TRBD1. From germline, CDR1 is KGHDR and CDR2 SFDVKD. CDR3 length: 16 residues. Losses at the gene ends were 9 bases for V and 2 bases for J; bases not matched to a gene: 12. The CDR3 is CATGGKLQGAYNEQFF. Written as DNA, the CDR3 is TGTGCCACCGGTGGCAAGTTGCAGGGGGCCTACAATGAGCAGTTCTTC.

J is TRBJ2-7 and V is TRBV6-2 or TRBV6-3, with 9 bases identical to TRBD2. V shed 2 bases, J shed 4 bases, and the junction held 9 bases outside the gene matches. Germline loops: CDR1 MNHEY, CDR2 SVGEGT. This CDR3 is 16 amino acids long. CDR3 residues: CASSYKAGGGAYEQYV. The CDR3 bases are TGTGCCAGCAGTTACAAAGCGGGAGGAGGTGCTTACGAGCAGTACGTC.

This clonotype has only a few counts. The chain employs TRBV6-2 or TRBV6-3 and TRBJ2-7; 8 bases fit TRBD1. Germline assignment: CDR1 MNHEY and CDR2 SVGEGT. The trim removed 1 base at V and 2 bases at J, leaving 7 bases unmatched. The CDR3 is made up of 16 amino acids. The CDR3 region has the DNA TGTGCCAGCAGTTACTTGCCACAGGGGGTTACCTACGAGCAGTACTTC. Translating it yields CASSYLPQGVTYEQYF.

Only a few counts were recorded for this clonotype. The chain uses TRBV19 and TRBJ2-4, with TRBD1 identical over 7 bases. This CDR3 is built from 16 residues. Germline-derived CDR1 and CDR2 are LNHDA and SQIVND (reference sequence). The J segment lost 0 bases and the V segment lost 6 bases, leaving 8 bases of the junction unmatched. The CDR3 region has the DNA TGTGCCAGTAGCCAAACGGGACAGAAAGCCAAAAACATTCAGTACTTC. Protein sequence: CASSQTGQKAKNIQYF. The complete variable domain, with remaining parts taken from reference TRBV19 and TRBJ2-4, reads DGGITQSPKYLFRKEGQNVTLSCEQNLNHDAMYWYRQDPGQGLRLIYYSQIVNDFQKGDIAEGYSVSREKKESFPLTVTSAQKNPTAFYLCASSQTGQKAKNIQYFGAGTRLSVL.

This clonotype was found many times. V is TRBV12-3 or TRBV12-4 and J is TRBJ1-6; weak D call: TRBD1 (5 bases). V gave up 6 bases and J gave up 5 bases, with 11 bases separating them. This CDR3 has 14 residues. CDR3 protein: CASSDQGDNSPLHF. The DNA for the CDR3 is TGTGCCAGCAGCGATCAGGGAGATAATTCACCCCTCCACTTT.

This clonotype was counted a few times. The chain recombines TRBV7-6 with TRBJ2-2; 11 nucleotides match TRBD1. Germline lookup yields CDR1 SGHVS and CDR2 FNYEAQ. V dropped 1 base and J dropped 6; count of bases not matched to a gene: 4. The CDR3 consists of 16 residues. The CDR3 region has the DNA TGTGCCAGCAGCTTAGGGACAGGGGGCGAATCCGGGGAGCTGTTTTTT. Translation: CASSLGTGGESGELFF. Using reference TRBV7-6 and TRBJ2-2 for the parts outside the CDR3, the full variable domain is GAGVSQSPRYKVTKRGQDVALRCDPISGHVSLYWYRQALGQGPEFLTYFNYEAQQDKSGLPNDRFSAERPEGSISTLTIQRTEQRDSAMYRCASSLGTGGESGELFFGEGSRLTVL.